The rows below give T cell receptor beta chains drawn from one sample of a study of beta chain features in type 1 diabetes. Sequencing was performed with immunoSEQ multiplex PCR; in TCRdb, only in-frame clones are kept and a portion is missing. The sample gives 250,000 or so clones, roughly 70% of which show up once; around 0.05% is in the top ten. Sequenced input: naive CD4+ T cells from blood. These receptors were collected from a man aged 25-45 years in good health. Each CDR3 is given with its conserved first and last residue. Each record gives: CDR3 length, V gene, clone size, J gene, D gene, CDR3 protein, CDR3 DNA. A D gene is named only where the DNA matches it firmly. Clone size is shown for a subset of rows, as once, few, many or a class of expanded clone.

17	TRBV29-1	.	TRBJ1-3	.	CSVEGSRGSLSGNTIYF	TGCAGCGTTGAAGGGTCGAGGGGGAGCCTCTCTGGAAACACCATATATTTT
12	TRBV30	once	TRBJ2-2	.	CAWSPGAGELFF	TGTGCCTGGTCCCCGGGAGCCGGGGAGCTGTTTTTT
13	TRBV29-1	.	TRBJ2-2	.	CSVVSPNTGELFF	TGCAGCGTTGTTTCACCCAACACCGGGGAGCTGTTTTTT
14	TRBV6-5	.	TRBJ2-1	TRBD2	CASSYEGLDNEQFF	TGTGCCAGCAGTTATGAGGGACTAGACAATGAGCAGTTCTTC
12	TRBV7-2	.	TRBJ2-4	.	CASSLQGNIQYF	TGTGCCAGCAGTCTTCAGGGGAACATTCAGTACTTC
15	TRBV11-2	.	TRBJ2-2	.	CASSSSFGNTGELFF	TGTGCCAGCAGCTCCTCTTTCGGTAACACCGGGGAGCTGTTTTTT
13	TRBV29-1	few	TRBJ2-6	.	CSVGYSGANVLTF	TGCAGCGTTGGGTATTCTGGGGCCAACGTCCTGACTTTC
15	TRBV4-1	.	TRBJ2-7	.	CASSQDLSPSYEQYF	TGCGCCAGCAGCCAAGATTTGAGTCCCTCCTACGAGCAGTACTTC
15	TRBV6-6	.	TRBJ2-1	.	CASSPSGSSYNEQFF	TGTGCCAGCAGTCCTTCCGGGAGCTCCTACAATGAGCAGTTCTTC
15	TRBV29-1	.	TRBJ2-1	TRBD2	CSVETSGRAINEQFF	TGCAGCGTTGAGACTAGCGGGAGGGCCATCAATGAGCAGTTCTTC
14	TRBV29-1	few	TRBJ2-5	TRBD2	CSVVRVAGAETQYF	TGCAGCGTTGTTCGGGTAGCGGGAGCGGAGACCCAGTACTTC
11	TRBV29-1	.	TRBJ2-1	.	CSVGQTIEQFF	TGCAGCGTTGGACAGACCATAGAGCAGTTCTTC
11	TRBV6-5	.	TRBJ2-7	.	CASSTTYEQYF	TGTGCCAGCAGTACAACGTACGAGCAGTACTTC
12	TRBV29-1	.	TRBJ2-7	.	CSVGSRTYEQYF	TGCAGCGTTGGGAGTAGAACATACGAGCAGTACTTC
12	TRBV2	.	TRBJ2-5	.	CASSDNQETQYF	TGTGCCAGCTCGGACAATCAAGAGACCCAGTACTTC
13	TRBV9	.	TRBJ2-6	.	CASSVAGANVLTF	TGTGCCAGCAGCGTAGCTGGGGCCAACGTCCTGACTTTC
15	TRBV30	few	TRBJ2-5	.	CAWSVRTPRGETQYF	TGTGCCTGGAGTGTTCGGACACCCCGAGGGGAGACCCAGTACTTC
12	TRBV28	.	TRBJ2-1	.	CASSLYQDQQFF	TGTGCCAGCAGTTTATATCAGGACCAGCAGTTCTTC
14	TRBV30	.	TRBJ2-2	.	CAWSVSVLAGELFF	TGTGCCTGGAGTGTGAGCGTTCTCGCCGGGGAGCTGTTTTTT
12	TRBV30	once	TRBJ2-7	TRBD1	CAWSPGGHEQYF	TGTGCCTGGAGTCCAGGGGGCCACGAGCAGTACTTC
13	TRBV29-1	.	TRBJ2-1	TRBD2	CSVEGGTPNEQFF	TGCAGCGTTGAGGGGGGGACCCCCAATGAGCAGTTCTTC
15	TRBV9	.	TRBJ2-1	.	CASSVSAGPYNEQFF	TGTGCCAGCAGCGTATCAGCGGGCCCTTACAATGAGCAGTTCTTC
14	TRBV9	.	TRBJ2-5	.	CASSFAGLGETQYF	TGTGCCAGCAGCTTCGCTGGACTGGGGGAGACCCAGTACTTC
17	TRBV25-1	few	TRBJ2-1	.	CASSDPTGPRIRNEQFF	TGTGCCAGCAGTGATCCTACCGGGCCCAGAATTAGGAATGAGCAGTTCTTC
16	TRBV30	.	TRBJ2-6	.	CAWSVRATAGANVLTF	TGTGCCTGGAGTGTAAGGGCGACAGCGGGGGCCAACGTCCTGACTTTC
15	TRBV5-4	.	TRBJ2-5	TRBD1	CASSTIDRAQETQYF	TGTGCCAGCAGCACAATTGACAGGGCCCAAGAGACCCAGTACTTC
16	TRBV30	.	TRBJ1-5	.	CAWSVGSTGSGQPQHF	TGTGCCTGGAGTGTAGGTTCCACAGGGAGCGGGCAGCCCCAGCATTTT
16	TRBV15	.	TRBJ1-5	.	CATSRDFGRGPQPQHF	TGTGCCACCAGCAGAGATTTTGGCAGGGGTCCTCAGCCCCAGCATTTT
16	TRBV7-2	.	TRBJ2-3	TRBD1	CASSLTGAISTDTQYF	TGTGCCAGCAGCTTGACAGGGGCGATTAGCACAGATACGCAGTATTTT
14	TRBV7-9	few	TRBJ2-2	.	CASSRGGTGGELFF	TGTGCCAGCAGCCGGGGCGGAACAGGCGGGGAGCTGTTTTTT
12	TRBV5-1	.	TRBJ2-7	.	CASSSRGYEQYF	TGCGCCAGCAGCTCCAGAGGCTACGAGCAGTACTTC
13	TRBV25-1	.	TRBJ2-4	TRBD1	CASSATGGNIQYF	TGTGCCAGCAGTGCGACAGGGGGCAACATTCAGTACTTC
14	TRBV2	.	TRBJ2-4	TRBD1	CASSPRTGINIQYF	TGTGCCAGCAGTCCTAGGACAGGGATAAACATTCAGTACTTC
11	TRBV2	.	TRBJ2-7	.	CASRTGIRQYF	TGTGCCAGCAGGACAGGAATTAGGCAGTACTTC
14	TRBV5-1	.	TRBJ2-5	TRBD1	CASSGTGVLETQYF	TGCGCCAGCAGCGGGACAGGGGTTCTAGAGACCCAGTACTTC
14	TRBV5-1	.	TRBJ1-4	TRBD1	CASSLGTGNEKLFF	TGCGCCAGCAGCCTTGGGACAGGAAATGAAAAACTGTTTTTT
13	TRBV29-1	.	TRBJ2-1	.	CSVRRGDRNEQFF	TGCAGCGTTCGAAGAGGGGACCGAAATGAGCAGTTCTTC
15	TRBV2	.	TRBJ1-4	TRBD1	CASRLTDRGFGKLFF	TGTGCCAGCAGGCTCACGGACAGGGGCTTCGGAAAACTGTTTTTT
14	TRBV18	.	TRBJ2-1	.	CASSPEASYNEQFF	TGTGCCAGCTCACCCGAAGCTTCCTACAATGAGCAGTTCTTC
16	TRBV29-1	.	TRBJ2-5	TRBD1	CSVEKDRVFNQETQYF	TGCAGCGTTGAAAAGGACAGGGTCTTTAACCAAGAGACCCAGTACTTC
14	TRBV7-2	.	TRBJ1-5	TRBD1	CASTIDRGDQPQHF	TGTGCCAGCACCATTGACAGGGGGGATCAGCCCCAGCATTTT
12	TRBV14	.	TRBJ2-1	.	CASSPWGYEQFF	TGTGCCAGCAGCCCTTGGGGTTACGAGCAGTTCTTC
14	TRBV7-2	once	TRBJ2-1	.	CASSGDRSYNEQFF	TGTGCCAGCAGCGGAGACAGAAGTTACAATGAGCAGTTCTTC
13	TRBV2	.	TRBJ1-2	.	CASSVEGALGYTF	TGTGCCAGCAGTGTTGAGGGAGCGCTCGGCTACACCTTC
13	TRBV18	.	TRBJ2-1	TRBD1	CASSLGQGNEQFF	TGTGCCAGCTCACTGGGACAGGGCAATGAGCAGTTCTTC
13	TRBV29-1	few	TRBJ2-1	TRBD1	CSVDGQGWNEQFF	TGCAGCGTTGACGGACAGGGGTGGAATGAGCAGTTCTTC
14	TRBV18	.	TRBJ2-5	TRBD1	CASSHGTGGETQYF	TGTGCCAGCTCACACGGGACAGGGGGAGAGACCCAGTACTTC
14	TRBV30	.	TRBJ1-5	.	CAWSVLRGGQPQHF	TGTGCCTGGAGTGTACTCAGGGGAGGACAGCCCCAGCATTTT
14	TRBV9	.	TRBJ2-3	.	CASSLTSNTDTQYF	TGTGCCAGCAGCCTGACTTCTAACACAGATACGCAGTATTTT
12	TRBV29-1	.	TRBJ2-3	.	CSVETSTDTQYF	TGCAGCGTTGAAACTAGCACAGATACGCAGTATTTT
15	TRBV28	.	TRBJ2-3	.	CASSIPKGGTDTQYF	TGTGCCAGCAGTATTCCGAAAGGGGGCACAGATACGCAGTATTTT